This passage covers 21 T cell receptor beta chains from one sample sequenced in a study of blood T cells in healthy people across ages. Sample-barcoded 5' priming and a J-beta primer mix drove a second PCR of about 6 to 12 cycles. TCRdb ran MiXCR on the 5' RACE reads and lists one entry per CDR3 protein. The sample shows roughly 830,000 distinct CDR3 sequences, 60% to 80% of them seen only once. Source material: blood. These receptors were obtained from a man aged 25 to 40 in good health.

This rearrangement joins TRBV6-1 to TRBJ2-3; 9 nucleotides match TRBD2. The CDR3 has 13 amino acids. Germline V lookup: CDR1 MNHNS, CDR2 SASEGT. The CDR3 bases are TGTGCAGGGGGACTAGCATCCCCAGATACGCAGTATTTT. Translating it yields CAGGLASPDTQYF.

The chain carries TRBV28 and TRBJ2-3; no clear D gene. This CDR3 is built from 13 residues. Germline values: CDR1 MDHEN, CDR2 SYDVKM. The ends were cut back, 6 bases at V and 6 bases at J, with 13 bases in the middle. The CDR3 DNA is TGTGCCAGCAGGGGTCCCACAAGGGATACGCAGTATTTT. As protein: CASRGPTRDTQYF.

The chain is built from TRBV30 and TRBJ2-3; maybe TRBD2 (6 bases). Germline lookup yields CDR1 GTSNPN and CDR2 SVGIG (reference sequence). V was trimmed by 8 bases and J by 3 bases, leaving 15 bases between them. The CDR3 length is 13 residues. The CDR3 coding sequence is TGTGCCCGGTGGGTAGCGGCGACAGATACGCAGTATTTT. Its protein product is CARWVAATDTQYF.

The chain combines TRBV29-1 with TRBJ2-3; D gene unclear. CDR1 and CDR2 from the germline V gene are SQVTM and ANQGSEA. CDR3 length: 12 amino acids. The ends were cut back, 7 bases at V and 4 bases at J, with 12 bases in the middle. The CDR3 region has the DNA TGCAGCGCAGCCATAACGCCAGATACGCAGTATTTT. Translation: CSAAITPDTQYF.

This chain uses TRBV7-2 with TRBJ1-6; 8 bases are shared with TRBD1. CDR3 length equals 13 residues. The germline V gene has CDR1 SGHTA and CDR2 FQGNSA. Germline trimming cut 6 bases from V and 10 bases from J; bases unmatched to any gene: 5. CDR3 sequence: CASRGQGGSPLHF. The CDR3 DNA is TGTGCCAGCAGAGGACAGGGAGGCTCACCCCTCCACTTT.

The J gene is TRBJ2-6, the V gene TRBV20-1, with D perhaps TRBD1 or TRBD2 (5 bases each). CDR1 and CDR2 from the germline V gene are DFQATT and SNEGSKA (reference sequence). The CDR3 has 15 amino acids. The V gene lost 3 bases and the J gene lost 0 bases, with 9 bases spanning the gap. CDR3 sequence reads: CSASSGASGANVLTF. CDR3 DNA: TGCAGTGCTAGCTCCGGGGCCTCTGGGGCCAACGTCCTGACTTTC.

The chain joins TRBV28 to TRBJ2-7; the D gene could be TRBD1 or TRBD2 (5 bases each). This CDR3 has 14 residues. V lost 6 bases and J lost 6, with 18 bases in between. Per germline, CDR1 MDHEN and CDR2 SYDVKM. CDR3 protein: CASRPGLSGSEQYF. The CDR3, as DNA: TGTGCCAGCAGGCCAGGGTTGAGCGGTTCCGAGCAGTACTTC.

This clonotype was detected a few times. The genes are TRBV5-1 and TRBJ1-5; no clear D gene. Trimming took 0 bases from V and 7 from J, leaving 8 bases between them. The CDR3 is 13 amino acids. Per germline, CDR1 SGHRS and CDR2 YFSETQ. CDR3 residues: CASSLVGSQPQHF. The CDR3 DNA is TGCGCCAGCAGCTTGGTGGGGAGCCAGCCCCAGCATTTT.

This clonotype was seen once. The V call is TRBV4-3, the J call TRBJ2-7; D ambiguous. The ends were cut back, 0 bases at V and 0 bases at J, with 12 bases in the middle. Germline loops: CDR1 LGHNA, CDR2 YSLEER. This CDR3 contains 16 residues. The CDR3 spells CASSQDPHTSSYEQYF. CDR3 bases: TGCGCCAGCAGCCAAGATCCCCACACGAGCTCCTACGAGCAGTACTTC.

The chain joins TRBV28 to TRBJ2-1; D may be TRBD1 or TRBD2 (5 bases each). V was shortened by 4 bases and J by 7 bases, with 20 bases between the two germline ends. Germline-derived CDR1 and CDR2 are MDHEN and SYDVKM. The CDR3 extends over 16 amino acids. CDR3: CASSSGTGPVGNEQFF. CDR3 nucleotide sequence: TGTGCCAGCAGTTCGGGGACGGGACCGGTGGGGAATGAGCAGTTCTTC. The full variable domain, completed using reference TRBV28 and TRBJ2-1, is DVKVTQSSRYLVKRTGEKVFLECVQDMDHENMFWYRQDPGLGLRLIYFSYDVKMKEKGDIPEGYSVSREKKERFSLILESASTNQTSMYLCASSSGTGPVGNEQFFGPGTRLTVL.

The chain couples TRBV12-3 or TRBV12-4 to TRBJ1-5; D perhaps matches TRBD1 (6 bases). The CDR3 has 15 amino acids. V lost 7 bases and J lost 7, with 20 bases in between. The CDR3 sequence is CASTRGGLNSQPQHF. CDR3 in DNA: TGTGCCAGCACTCGGGGGGGCCTTAACTCCCAGCCCCAGCATTTT.

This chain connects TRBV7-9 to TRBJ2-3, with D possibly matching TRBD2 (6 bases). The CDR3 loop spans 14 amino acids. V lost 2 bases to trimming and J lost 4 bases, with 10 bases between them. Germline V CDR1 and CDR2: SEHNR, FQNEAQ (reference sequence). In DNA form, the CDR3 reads TGTGCCAGCAGCTTAACGACTAGTTCAGATACGCAGTATTTT. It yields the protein CASSLTTSSDTQYF.

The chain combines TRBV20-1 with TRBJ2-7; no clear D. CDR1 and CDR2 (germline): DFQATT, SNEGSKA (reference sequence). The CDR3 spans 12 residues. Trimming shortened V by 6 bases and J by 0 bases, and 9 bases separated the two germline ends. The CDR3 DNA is TGCAGTGCCAAGGACGGCTCCTACGAGCAGTACTTC. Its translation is CSAKDGSYEQYF.

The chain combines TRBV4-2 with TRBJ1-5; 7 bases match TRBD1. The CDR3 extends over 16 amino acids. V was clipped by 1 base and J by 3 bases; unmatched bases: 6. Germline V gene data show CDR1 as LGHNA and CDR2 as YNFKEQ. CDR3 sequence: CASSQGLGQYNQPQHF. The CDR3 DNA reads TGTGCCAGCAGCCAAGGACTGGGACAGTACAATCAGCCCCAGCATTTT.

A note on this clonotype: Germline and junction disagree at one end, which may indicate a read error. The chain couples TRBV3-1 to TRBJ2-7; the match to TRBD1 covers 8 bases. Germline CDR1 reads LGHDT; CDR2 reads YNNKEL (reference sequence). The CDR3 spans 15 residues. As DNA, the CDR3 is TGTGCCAGCAGCCCCCCGACAGGGGTGGTCTACGGGCAGTACTTC. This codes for CASSPPTGVVYGQYF.

The CDR3 region is CASSLSATYGYTF. CDR3 nucleotide sequence: TGTGCCAGCAGTTTGAGCGCTACCTATGGCTACACCTTC. The V and J genes are TRBV27 and TRBJ1-2, with D hard to call. The CDR3 spans 13 residues. Between the trimmed V and J ends, which lost 3 bases and 4 bases, there was a span of 9 bases. Looked up from germline, CDR1 is MNHEY and CDR2 is SMNVEV (reference sequence).

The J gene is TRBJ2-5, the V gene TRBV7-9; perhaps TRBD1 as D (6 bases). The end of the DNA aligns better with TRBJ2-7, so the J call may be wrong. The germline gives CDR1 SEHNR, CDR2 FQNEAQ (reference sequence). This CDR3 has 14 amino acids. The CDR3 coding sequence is TGTGCCAGCAGCCCGAACATCGGACAGCGCGAGCAGTACTTC. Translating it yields CASSPNIGQREQYF.

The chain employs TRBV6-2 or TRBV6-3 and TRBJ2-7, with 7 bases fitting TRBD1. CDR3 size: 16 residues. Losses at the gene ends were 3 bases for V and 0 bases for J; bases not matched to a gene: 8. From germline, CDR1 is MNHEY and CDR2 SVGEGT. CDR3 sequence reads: CASSYPGQDFSYEQYF. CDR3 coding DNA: TGTGCCAGCAGTTATCCTGGACAGGACTTCTCCTACGAGCAGTACTTC.

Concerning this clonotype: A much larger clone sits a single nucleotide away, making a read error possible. The CDR3, as DNA: TGTACCAGCAGCTTAGCGGGGCAGGTATACGAGCAGTACTTC. Residues: CTSSLAGQVYEQYF. The gene calls are TRBV7-9 and TRBJ2-4, with 8 bases lining up with TRBD2. The DNA matches TRBJ2-7 better at its end, which makes the J call doubtful. This CDR3 spans 14 amino acids. The germline gives CDR1 SEHNR, CDR2 FQNEAQ (reference sequence).

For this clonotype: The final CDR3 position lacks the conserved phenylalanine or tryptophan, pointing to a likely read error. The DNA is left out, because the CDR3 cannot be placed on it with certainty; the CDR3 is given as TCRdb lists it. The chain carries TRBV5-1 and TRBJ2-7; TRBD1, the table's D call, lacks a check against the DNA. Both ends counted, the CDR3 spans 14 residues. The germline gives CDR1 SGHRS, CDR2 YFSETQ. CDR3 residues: CASSSGQGASSWYY.

The CDR3: CASRGGLAGGDEQFF. The CDR3 nucleotides are TGTGCCAGCAGGGGGGGACTAGCGGGGGGTGATGAGCAGTTCTTC. The chain links TRBV6-2 or TRBV6-3 to TRBJ2-1; 15 bases match TRBD2. V trimming: 6 bases; J trimming: 8 bases; junction bases outside the gene matches: 5. Per the germline V gene, CDR1 is MNHEY and CDR2 is SVGEGT. This CDR3 is 15 amino acids long.